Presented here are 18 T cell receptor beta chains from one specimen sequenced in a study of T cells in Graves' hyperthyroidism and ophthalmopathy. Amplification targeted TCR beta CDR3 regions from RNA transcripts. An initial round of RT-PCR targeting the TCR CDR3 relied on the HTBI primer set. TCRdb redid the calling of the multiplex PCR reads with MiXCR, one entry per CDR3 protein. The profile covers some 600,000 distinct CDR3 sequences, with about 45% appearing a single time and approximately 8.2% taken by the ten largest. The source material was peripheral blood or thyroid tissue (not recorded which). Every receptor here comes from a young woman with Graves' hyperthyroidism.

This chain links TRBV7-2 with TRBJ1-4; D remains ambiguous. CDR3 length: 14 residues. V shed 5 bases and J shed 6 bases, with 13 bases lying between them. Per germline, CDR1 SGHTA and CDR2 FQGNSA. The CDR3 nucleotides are TGTGCCAGCAGCCTCCACACCCGGGATGAAAAACTGTTTTTT. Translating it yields CASSLHTRDEKLFF.

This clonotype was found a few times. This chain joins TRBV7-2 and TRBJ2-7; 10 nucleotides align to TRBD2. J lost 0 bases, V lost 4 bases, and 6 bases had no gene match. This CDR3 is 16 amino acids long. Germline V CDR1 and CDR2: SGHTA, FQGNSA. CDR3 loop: CASSSKTSGYSYEQYF. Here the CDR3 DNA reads TGTGCCAGCAGCTCCAAGACTAGCGGGTACTCCTACGAGCAGTACTTC.

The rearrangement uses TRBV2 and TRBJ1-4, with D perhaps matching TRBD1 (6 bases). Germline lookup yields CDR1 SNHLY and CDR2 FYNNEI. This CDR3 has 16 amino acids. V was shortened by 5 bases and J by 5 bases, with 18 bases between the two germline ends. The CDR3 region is CASSLASGGQNEKLFF. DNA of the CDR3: TGTGCCAGCAGTTTAGCCAGCGGGGGGCAAAATGAAAAACTGTTTTTT.

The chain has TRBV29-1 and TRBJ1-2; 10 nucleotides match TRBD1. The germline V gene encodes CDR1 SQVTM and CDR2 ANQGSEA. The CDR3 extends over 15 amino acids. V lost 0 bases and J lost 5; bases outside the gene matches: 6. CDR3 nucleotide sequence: TGCAGCGTTGAAGAAGACGGGACAGGGGATTATGGCTACACCTTC. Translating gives CSVEEDGTGDYGYTF. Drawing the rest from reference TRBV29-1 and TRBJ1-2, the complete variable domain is SAVISQKPSRDICQRGTSLTIQCQVDSQVTMMFWYRQQPGQSLTLIATANQGSEATYESGFVIDKFPISRPNLTFSTLTVSNMSPEDSSIYLCSVEEDGTGDYGYTFGSGTRLTVV.

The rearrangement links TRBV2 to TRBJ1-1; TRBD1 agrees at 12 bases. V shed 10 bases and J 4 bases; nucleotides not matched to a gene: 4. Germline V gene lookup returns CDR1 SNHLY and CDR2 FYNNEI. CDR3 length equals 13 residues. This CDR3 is CATGDRGLTEAFF. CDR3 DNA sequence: TGTGCCACTGGGGACAGGGGGCTCACTGAAGCTTTCTTT.

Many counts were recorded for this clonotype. The CDR3 spells CATSRERSGLNEKLFF. In nucleotides, the CDR3 is TGTGCCACCAGCAGAGAACGGTCAGGCTTGAATGAAAAACTGTTTTTT. V usage is TRBV15 and J usage is TRBJ1-4; D not certain. Germline V gene sequence: CDR1 LNHNV, CDR2 YYDKDF (reference sequence). The V end was cut by 0 bases, the J end by 5 bases, with 13 bases between. The CDR3 covers 16 residues.

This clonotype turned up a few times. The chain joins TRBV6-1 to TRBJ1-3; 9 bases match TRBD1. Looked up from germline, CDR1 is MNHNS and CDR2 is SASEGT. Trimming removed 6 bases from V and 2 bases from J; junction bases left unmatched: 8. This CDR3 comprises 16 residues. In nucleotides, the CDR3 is TGTGCCAGCAGCCCGCTGGGACAGGGAACTGGAAACACCATATATTTT. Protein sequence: CASSPLGQGTGNTIYF.

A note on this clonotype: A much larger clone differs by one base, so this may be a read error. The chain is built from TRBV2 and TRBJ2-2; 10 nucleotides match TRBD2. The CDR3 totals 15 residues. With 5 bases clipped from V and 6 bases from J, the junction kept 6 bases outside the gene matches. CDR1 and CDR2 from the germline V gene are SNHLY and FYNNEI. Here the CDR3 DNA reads TGTGCCAGCAGTCAGAATAGCGGGAGGTCCGGGGAGCTGTTTTTT. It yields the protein CASSQNSGRSGELFF.

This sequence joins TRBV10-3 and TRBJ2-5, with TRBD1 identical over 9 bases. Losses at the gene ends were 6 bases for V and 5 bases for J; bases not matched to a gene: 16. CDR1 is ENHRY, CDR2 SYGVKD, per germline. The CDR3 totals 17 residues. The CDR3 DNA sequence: TGTGCCATCAGCCGCCTAGAGACAGGGGGGCCCCAGGAGACCCAGTACTTC. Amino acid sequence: CAISRLETGGPQETQYF.

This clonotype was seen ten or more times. The CDR3 reads CAISERQQQETQYF. CDR3 coding DNA: TGTGCCATCAGTGAACGACAGCAGCAAGAGACCCAGTACTTC. The V and J genes are TRBV10-3 and TRBJ2-5; perhaps TRBD1 as D (5 bases). CDR1 and CDR2 from the germline V gene are ENHRY and SYGVKD. Trimming took off 3 bases at V and 2 bases at J, with 10 bases between the two ends. The CDR3 is made up of 14 amino acids.

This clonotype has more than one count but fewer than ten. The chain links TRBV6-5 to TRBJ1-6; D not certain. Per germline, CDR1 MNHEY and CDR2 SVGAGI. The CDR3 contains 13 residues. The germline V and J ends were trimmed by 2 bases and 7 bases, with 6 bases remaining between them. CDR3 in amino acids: CASSYIANSPLHF. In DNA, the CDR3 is TGTGCCAGCAGTTACATCGCAAATTCACCCCTCCACTTT.

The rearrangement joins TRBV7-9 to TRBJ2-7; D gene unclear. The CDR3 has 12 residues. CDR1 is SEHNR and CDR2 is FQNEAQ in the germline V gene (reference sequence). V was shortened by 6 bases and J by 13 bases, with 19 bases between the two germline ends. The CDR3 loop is CASSLGIGQAYF. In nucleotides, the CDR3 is TGTGCCAGCAGTTTGGGGATAGGCCAAGCTTACTTC.

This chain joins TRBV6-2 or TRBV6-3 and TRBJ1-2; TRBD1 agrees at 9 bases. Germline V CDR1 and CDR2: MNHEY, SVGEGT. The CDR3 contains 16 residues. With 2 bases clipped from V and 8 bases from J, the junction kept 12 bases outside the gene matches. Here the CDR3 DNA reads TGTGCCAGCAGTTACCCACCGGGACAGGGTTTGTTCGGCTACACCTTC. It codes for CASSYPPGQGLFGYTF.

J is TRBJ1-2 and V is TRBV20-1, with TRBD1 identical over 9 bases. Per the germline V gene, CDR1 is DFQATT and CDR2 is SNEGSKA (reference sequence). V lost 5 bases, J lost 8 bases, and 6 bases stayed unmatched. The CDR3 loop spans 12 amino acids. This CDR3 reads CSASQGAGGYTF. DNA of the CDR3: TGCAGTGCTTCACAGGGGGCAGGCGGCTACACCTTC.

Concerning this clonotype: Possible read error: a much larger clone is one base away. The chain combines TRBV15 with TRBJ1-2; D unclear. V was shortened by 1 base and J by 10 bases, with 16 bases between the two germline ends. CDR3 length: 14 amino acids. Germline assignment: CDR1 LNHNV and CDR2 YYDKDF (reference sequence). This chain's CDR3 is CATSRALGMEDYTF. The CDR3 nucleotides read TGTGCCACCAGCAGAGCTCTGGGAATGGAGGACTACACCTTC. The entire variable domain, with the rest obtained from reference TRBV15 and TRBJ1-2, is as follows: DAMVIQNPRYQVTQFGKPVTLSCSQTLNHNVMYWYQQKSSQAPKLLFHYYDKDFNNEADTPDNFQSRRPNTSFCFLDIRSPGLGDTAMYLCATSRALGMEDYTFGSGTRLTVV.

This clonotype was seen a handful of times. CDR3 sequence reads: CSAIHRGGKHEQYF. As DNA, the CDR3 is TGCAGTGCTATCCACAGGGGGGGCAAACACGAGCAGTACTTC. The V call is TRBV20-1, the J call TRBJ2-7; possibly TRBD1 for D (8 bases). Germline CDR1 and CDR2: DFQATT and SNEGSKA (reference sequence). CDR3 length: 14 residues. Trimming took 4 bases from V and 5 from J, leaving 18 bases between them.

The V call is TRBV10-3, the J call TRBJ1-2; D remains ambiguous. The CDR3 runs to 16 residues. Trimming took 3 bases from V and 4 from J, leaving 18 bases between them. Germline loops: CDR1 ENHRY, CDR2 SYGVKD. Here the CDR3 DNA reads TGTGCCATCAGTGACACTAGCGGGAGAAGGTCCTATGGCTACACCTTC. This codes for CAISDTSGRRSYGYTF.

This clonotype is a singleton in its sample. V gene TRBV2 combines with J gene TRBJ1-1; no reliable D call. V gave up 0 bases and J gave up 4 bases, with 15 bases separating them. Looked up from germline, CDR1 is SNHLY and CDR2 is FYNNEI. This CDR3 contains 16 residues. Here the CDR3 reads CASSEAGSGFGTEAFF. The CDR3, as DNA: TGTGCCAGCAGTGAAGCGGGGTCTGGGTTTGGCACTGAAGCTTTCTTT. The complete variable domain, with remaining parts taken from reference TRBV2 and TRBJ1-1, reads EPEVTQTPSHQVTQMGQEVILRCVPISNHLYFYWYRQILGQKVEFLVSFYNNEISEKSEIFDDQFSVERPDGSNFTLKIRSTKLEDSAMYFCASSEAGSGFGTEAFFGQGTRLTVV.